The 20 T cell receptor beta chains presented below share a single source sample, sequenced in a study of blood T cell repertoires in COVID-19. Repertoires were generated with immunoSEQ multiplex PCR, while TCRdb's copy carries only in-frame clones and drops some. This table has under 300,000 clones, roughly 88% appearing once. The sample was peripheral blood. The receptors stem from a woman in her 30s with active or convalescent COVID-19.

The genes are TRBV19 and TRBJ2-1; TRBD1 matches at 11 bases. The CDR3 spans 16 residues. Germline lookup yields CDR1 LNHDA and CDR2 SQIVND (reference sequence). The ends lost 6 bases at V and 6 bases at J; junction bases unmatched: 10. The chain's CDR3 is CASSHRRGTGGNEQFF. The CDR3 bases are TGTGCCAGTAGCCACCGGAGGGGGACAGGGGGCAATGAGCAGTTCTTC.

The V gene is TRBV14, the J gene TRBJ2-6; a possible D gene is TRBD1 (6 bases). The CDR3 totals 17 residues. Germline CDR1 SGHDN, CDR2 FVKESK. With 3 bases removed from V and 2 bases from J, the gap between germline ends came to 14 bases. CDR3 amino acids: CASSQAGGATGANVLTF. The CDR3 DNA follows: TGTGCCAGCAGCCAGGCTGGGGGCGCGACTGGGGCCAACGTCCTGACTTTC.

The chain combines TRBV6-1 with TRBJ2-1; D is perhaps TRBD1 (5 bases). The CDR3 runs to 15 residues. Germline V gives CDR1 MNHNS, CDR2 SASEGT. The germline V and J ends were trimmed by 0 bases and 10 bases, with 16 bases remaining between them. The CDR3 DNA is TGTGCCAGCAGTGAAGCAAGGGGCGCTGCGAAGGAGCAGTTCTTC. Protein: CASSEARGAAKEQFF.

This clone was counted a single time. The chain couples TRBV6-5 to TRBJ1-5; D may be TRBD1 (6 bases). This CDR3 has 14 residues. The V gene's germline CDR1 is MNHEY and CDR2 SVGAGI. Trimming cost V 4 bases and J 3 bases, with 10 bases left between them. The CDR3 is CASSSRQANQPQHF. The CDR3 bases are TGTGCCAGCAGTTCCAGACAGGCCAATCAGCCCCAGCATTTT.

This chain connects TRBV2 to TRBJ2-2; D is perhaps TRBD2 (5 bases). CDR1 and CDR2 from the germline V gene are SNHLY and FYNNEI. V lost 0 bases to trimming and J lost 7 bases, with 6 bases between them. CDR3 length equals 13 residues. CDR3 loop: CASSEARVGELFF. The CDR3 coding sequence is TGTGCCAGCAGTGAAGCGCGGGTCGGGGAGCTGTTTTTT.

This chain joins TRBV19 and TRBJ1-3; possibly TRBD1 for D (5 bases). This CDR3 region has 14 residues. Looked up from germline, CDR1 is LNHDA and CDR2 is SQIVND (reference sequence). Trimming left V 2 bases short and J 4 bases short, with 9 bases between. The CDR3 region is CASSIRGAGNTIYF. Written as DNA, the CDR3 is TGTGCCAGTAGTATACGTGGGGCGGGAAACACCATATATTTT.

The chain is built from TRBV2 and TRBJ1-2, with D possibly TRBD1 on 5 matching bases. This CDR3 contains 15 residues. V lost 5 bases, J lost 3 bases, and 16 bases lay in between. Germline loops: CDR1 SNHLY, CDR2 FYNNEI. CDR3 sequence: CASSSLGGGDYGYTF. The CDR3 coding sequence is TGTGCCAGCAGTTCCCTGGGGGGAGGGGACTATGGCTACACCTTC.

The J gene is TRBJ2-7, the V gene TRBV3-1 (or the pseudogene TRBV3-2), with a possible D match to TRBD2 (6 bases). Trimming cost V 7 bases and J 7 bases, with 11 bases left between them. Per germline, CDR1 LGHDT and CDR2 YNNKEL (reference sequence). CDR3 size: 11 residues. In DNA, the CDR3 is TGTGCCAGCATGGAACGGGGGGAGCAGTACTTC. The encoded protein is CASMERGEQYF.

The rearrangement joins TRBV25-1 to TRBJ1-2; D may be TRBD1 (5 bases). The CDR3 has 16 residues. Germline CDR1 and CDR2: MGHDK and SYGVNS. Trimming stripped 0 bases from V and 4 bases from J, with 15 bases between. CDR3: CASSEYGVGARYGYTF. The CDR3 DNA is TGTGCCAGCAGTGAATATGGGGTTGGGGCACGCTATGGCTACACCTTC.

This sequence joins TRBV29-1 and TRBJ1-1; a weak D match, TRBD1 (6 bases). The V end was cut by 7 bases, the J end by 5 bases, with 20 bases between. The CDR3 consists of 14 residues. The V gene's germline CDR1 is SQVTM and CDR2 ANQGSEA. CDR3 protein: CSALLGGQRTEAFF. DNA for the CDR3: TGCAGCGCCTTACTAGGGGGTCAGAGGACTGAAGCTTTCTTT.

This chain joins TRBV2 and TRBJ1-6, with D unclear. The V and J ends lost 2 bases and 6 bases respectively, with 14 bases between them. CDR3 length: 16 residues. Germline values: CDR1 SNHLY, CDR2 FYNNEI. The CDR3 nucleotides are TGTGCCAGCAGTGAATCCTGGGTAGCTAGTAATTCACCCCTCCACTTT. Translating it yields CASSESWVASNSPLHF. The variable domain in full, with the rest retrieved from reference TRBV2 and TRBJ1-6, is EPEVTQTPSHQVTQMGQEVILRCVPISNHLYFYWYRQILGQKVEFLVSFYNNEISEKSEIFDDQFSVERPDGSNFTLKIRSTKLEDSAMYFCASSESWVASNSPLHFGNGTRLTVT.

V is TRBV5-1 and J is TRBJ2-1, with TRBD2 identical over 12 bases. With 0 bases clipped from V and 4 bases from J, the junction kept 2 bases outside the gene matches. The germline V gene has CDR1 SGHRS and CDR2 YFSETQ. The CDR3 has 16 amino acids. The CDR3 DNA reads TGCGCCAGCAGCTTGGCCGGACTAGCGGGGTACAATGAGCAGTTCTTC. Translated, it gives CASSLAGLAGYNEQFF. Full variable domain (rest looked up from reference TRBV5-1 and TRBJ2-1): KAGVTQTPRYLIKTRGQQVTLSCSPISGHRSVSWYQQTPGQGLQFLFEYFSETQRNKGNFPGRFSGRQFSNSRSEMNVSTLELGDSALYLCASSLAGLAGYNEQFFGPGTRLTVL.

This chain connects TRBV11-2 to TRBJ1-3, with D unresolved. Per the germline V gene, CDR1 is SGHAT and CDR2 is FQNNGV. Trimming stripped 1 base from V and 2 bases from J, with 9 bases between. This CDR3 contains 15 residues. In DNA form, the CDR3 reads TGTGCCAGCAGCTTAGTATCCGGGGCTGGAAACACCATATATTTT. Its translation is CASSLVSGAGNTIYF.

V usage is TRBV18 and J usage is TRBJ2-7, with 8 bases lining up with TRBD1. V lost 2 bases, J lost 7 bases, and 16 bases stayed unmatched. The germline CDR1 and CDR2 sequences are KGHSH and LQKENI. The CDR3 length is 17 residues. DNA for the CDR3: TGTGCCAGCTCACCATTTACCGCCGGTGGGACAGGACAAGAGCAGTACTTC. Translating gives CASSPFTAGGTGQEQYF.

Written as DNA, the CDR3 is TGTGCCAGCAGTGTGCTAGCGGGGGGGCCGGATGAGCAGTTCTTC. Protein sequence: CASSVLAGGPDEQFF. J is TRBJ2-1 and V is TRBV9, with TRBD2 matching over 12 bases. The J segment lost 8 bases and the V segment lost 5 bases, leaving 8 bases of the junction unmatched. This CDR3 is built from 15 residues. Germline loops: CDR1 SGDLS, CDR2 YYNGEE.

The chain employs TRBV19 and TRBJ1-6; TRBD1 matches at 10 bases. This CDR3 is 14 amino acids long. Germline V gives CDR1 LNHDA, CDR2 SQIVND (reference sequence). The junction had 4 bases not matched to a gene; V was cut back by 6 bases and J by 8 bases. CDR3 bases: TGTGCCAGTAGATCGGGGACAGGGGATTCACCCCTCCACTTT. Amino acid sequence: CASRSGTGDSPLHF.

This clone has only one observation. The chain combines TRBV25-1 with TRBJ1-1; TRBD1 is a possible D gene (5 bases). V was clipped by 0 bases and J by 11 bases, with 16 bases between them. The germline V gene has CDR1 MGHDK and CDR2 SYGVNS. The CDR3 totals 14 residues. The CDR3, as DNA: TGTGCCAGCAGTGAATATCGTGGAGGGGCTGGGGCTTTCTTT. Amino acid sequence: CASSEYRGGAGAFF.

The chain has TRBV5-4 and TRBJ1-2; D unresolved. CDR1 is SGHNT, CDR2 YYREEE, per germline (reference sequence). The V and J ends lost 5 bases and 2 bases respectively, with 13 bases between them. The CDR3 covers 14 residues. The CDR3 sequence is CASRARGLNYGYTF. The DNA for the CDR3 is TGTGCCAGCAGGGCCCGAGGATTGAACTATGGCTACACCTTC.

CDR3 sequence (DNA): TGTGCCAGCAGTACAGGGGGCCACGCTGGAAACACCATATATTTT. Encoded protein: CASSTGGHAGNTIYF. The chain joins TRBV28 to TRBJ1-3; 9 bases fit TRBD1. The CDR3 has 15 residues. V shed 5 bases and J 2 bases; nucleotides not matched to a gene: 4. The germline V gene encodes CDR1 MDHEN and CDR2 SYDVKM.

In DNA form, the CDR3 reads TGTGCCAGCAGCTCGGACAGCTACTCTGGGGCCAACGTCCTGACTTTC. Encoded protein: CASSSDSYSGANVLTF. This chain uses TRBV7-3 with TRBJ2-6; a weak D match, TRBD1 (6 bases). Trimming took off 4 bases at V and 0 bases at J, with 10 bases between the two ends. Germline V CDR1 and CDR2: SGHTA, FQGTGA. The CDR3 has 16 amino acids.